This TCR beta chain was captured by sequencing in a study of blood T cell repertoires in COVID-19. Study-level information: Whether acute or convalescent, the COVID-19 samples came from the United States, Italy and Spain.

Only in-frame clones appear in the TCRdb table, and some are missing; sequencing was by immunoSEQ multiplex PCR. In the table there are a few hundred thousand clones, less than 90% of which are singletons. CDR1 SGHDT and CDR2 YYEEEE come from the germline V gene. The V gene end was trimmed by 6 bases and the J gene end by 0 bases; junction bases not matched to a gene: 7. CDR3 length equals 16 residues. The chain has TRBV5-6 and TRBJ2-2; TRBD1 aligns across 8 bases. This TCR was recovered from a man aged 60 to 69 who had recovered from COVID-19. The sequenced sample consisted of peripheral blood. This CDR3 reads CASNFGQGANTGELFF. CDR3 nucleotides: TGTGCCAGCAACTTCGGACAGGGAGCGAACACCGGGGAGCTGTTTTTT.